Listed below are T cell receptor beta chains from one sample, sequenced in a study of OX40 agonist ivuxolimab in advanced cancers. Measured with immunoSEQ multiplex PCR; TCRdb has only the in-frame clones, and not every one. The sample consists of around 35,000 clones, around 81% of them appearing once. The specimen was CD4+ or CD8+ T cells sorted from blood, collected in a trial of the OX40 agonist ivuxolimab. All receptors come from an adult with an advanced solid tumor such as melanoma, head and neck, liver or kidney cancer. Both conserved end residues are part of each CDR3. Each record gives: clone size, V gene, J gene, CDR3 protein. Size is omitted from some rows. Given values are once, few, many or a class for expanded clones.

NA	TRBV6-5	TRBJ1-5	CASRDGNQPQHF
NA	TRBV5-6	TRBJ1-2	CASSLDRPVYGYTF
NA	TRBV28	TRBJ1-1	CASSPDRGWDTEAFF
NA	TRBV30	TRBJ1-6	CAWNAGSSYNSPLHF
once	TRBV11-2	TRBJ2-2	CASSPTSGGANGELFF
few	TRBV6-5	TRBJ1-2	CASSLSRQGSGGYTF
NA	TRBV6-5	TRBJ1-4	CASSLDMGPNEKLFF
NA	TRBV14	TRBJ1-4	CASRRTGIGEKLFF
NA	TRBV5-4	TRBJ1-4	CASSLGDRGIGATNEKLFF
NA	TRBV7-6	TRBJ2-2	CASSFQGGANTGELFF
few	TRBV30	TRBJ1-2	CAWRWKGNYGYTF
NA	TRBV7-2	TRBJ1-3	CASSPTGLSGNTIYF
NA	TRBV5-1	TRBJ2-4	CASSLSGTAKNIQYF
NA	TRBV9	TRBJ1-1	CASSVDGSGREAFF
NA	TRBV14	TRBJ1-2	CASSARVHTTGYTF
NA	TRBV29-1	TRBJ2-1	CSVERGWGRLTDVAQFF
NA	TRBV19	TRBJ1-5	CASRTQGNQPQHF
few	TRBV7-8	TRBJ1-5	CASSPTPGSNQPQHF
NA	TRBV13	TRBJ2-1	CASSVYNEQFF
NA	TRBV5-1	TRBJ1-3	CASSLQGFGNTIYF
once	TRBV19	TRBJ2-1	CASRAGTSGNEQFF
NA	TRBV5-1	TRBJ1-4	CASSTQGARGEKLFF
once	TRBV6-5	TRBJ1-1	CASTGLWRTEAFF
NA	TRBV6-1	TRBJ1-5	CASRRAKGNQPQHF
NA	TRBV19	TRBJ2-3	CASSWGHHTDTQYF
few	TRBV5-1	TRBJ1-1	CASSWDRSNTEAFF
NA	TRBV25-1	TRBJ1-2	CASSENKRTGLWSYTF
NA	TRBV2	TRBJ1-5	CASSGDRVSNQPQHF
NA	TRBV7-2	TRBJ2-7	CASSPLAAPYEQYF
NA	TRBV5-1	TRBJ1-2	CASSSARDSRDGYTF
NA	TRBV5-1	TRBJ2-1	CASRGQGVSNEQFF
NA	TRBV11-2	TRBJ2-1	CASSLSGREEGNEQFF
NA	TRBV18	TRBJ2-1	CASSPQGSYNEQFF
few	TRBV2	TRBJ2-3	CASRDLGGRRDTQYF
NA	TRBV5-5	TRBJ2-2	CASTPGQGRPGELFF
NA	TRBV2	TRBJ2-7	CASMGWGVVYEQYF
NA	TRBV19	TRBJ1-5	CASSIGGIGRDQPQHF
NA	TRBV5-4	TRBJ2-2	CASSIQRGANTGELFF
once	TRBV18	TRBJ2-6	CASSRGTASSGANVLTF
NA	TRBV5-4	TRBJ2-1	CASSRSVRDMAEQFF
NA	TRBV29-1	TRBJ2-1	CSGTSVNEQFF
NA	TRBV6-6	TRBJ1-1	CASSYSPVGTEAFF
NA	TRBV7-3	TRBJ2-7	CASRKQMDASSYEQYF
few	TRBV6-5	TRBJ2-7	CASSYSRSREQYF
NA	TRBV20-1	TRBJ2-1	CSGQVDNEQFF
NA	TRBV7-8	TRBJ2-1	CASSLGLAGGFQNLNEQFF
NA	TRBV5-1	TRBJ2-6	CASSPRVSGANVLTF
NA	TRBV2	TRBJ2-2	CASRPFRGTWTEGELFF
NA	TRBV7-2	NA	CASSLRTSTYEQYF
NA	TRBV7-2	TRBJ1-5	CASSLPDQPQHF
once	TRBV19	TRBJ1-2	CASSIPGINGYTF
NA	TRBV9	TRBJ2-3	CASSLQGLAGGPDTQYF
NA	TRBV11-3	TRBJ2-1	CASSLGGGDYNEQFF
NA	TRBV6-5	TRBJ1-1	CASSYSKANTEAFF
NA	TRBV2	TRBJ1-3	CASSEADRAGNTIYF
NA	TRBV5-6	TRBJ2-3	CASSFGGDTQYF
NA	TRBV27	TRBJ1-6	CASSPHLLGGGGYSPLHF
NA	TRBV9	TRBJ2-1	CASSVGPGGLDNEQFF